This paragraph covers one TCR beta chain sequence. Participants, about 18 to 100 years old, spanned 25 or so US areas. Grouping used clinical history reported by participants in a survey and questionnaire. The CDR3 has 13 amino acids. CDR1 and CDR2 from the germline V gene are SGHDN and FVKESK. Trimming cost V 1 base and J 1 base, with 3 bases left between them. The repertoire was sequenced with immunoSEQ multiplex PCR; TCRdb's copy has only in-frame clones and lacks some. The table records 150,000 to 200,000 clones, roughly 89% of them present only once. The data were obtained in a study of blood T cell repertoires in COVID-19. As for the study in general: Samples representing acute and convalescent COVID-19 were sourced from the United States, Italy and Spain.

This TCR was sampled from a woman aged 35 to 49 with acute COVID-19. The sample was PBMCs or T cells enriched from blood (not recorded which). This chain links TRBV14 with TRBJ2-3; no reliable D call. The CDR3 is CASSQVGTDTQYF. The CDR3 nucleotides read TGTGCCAGCAGCCAAGTAGGCACAGATACGCAGTATTTT.